What follows is one TCR beta chain and its context. Antigen: not known. Sequencing was performed with immunoSEQ multiplex PCR; in TCRdb, only in-frame clones are kept and a portion is missing. Of about 150,000 clones in the sample, about nine tenths are singletons; the top ten hold 1.5% to 2%. This sample was taken from a study of T cell responses to AZD1222 COVID-19 vaccine. The length of the CDR3 is 14 residues. Trimming removed 3 bases from V and 0 bases from J, with 6 bases in between. CDR1 is ENHRY, CDR2 SYGVKD, per germline. Study findings and constraints: Baseline antibody screening turned up just six seropositive AZD1222 recipients. With two AZD1222 doses given, Spike-specific TCR breadth and depth both rose.

The chain recombines TRBV10-3 with TRBJ1-3; D not certain. Here the sequenced sample was peripheral blood, taken on day 0 of AZD1222 vaccination. The receptor comes from an adult in good health. The CDR3 loop is CAISDSPSGNTIYF. The CDR3 bases are TGTGCCATCAGTGATTCCCCCTCTGGAAACACCATATATTTT.